One T cell receptor (beta chain) is described in this entry. Method: immunoSEQ multiplex PCR; TCRdb's copy keeps in-frame clones and lacks some. Among 1.6 million or so clones listed, roughly 97% were seen once. This CDR3 spans 15 amino acids. The V and J ends lost 3 bases and 2 bases respectively, with 14 bases between them. Per the germline V gene, CDR1 is KGHSH and CDR2 is LQKENI. The source of the sample is a study of shared clonotypes between healthy human individuals. The sequenced sample consisted of naive CD4+ T cells sorted from blood. Subset specified: CD45RA+ positively selected. V is TRBV18 and J is TRBJ2-7; weak D call: TRBD1 (5 bases). This TCR was recovered from a man younger than 40 in good health. CDR3 in amino acids: CASSPLGQGPYEQYF. The CDR3 region has the DNA TGTGCCAGCTCACCCCTAGGGCAGGGTCCCTACGAGCAGTACTTC.